Below, one T cell receptor beta chain is given with its context. Its antigen is still unknown. This table comes from immunoSEQ multiplex PCR, and its TCRdb copy is limited to in-frame clones, with some not included. The table has about 41,000 clones, roughly 95% seen once. V trimming: 4 bases; J trimming: 6 bases; junction bases outside the gene matches: 13. Germline lookup yields CDR1 SGHTA and CDR2 FQGTGA. The CDR3 is 17 amino acids. This specimen belongs to a study of graft-versus-host responses after intestinal transplantation. Study background: Recipients had transplants, and these were multivisceral, liver-intestinal, or isolated intestinal. General study points: Graft-versus-host to host-versus-graft clonal ratios in allografts were high in patients with graft-donor T cell macrochimerism. GvH clones appeared in recipient marrow, some first in ileum or blood.

The V gene is TRBV7-3, the J gene TRBJ2-1; 9 nucleotides align to TRBD2. The source was unstimulated CD8+ T cells sorted from spleen or lymph node cells, collected before transplant. The clonotype originates from a human donor who was the organ donor for an intestinal transplant. CDR3 in DNA: TGTGCCAGCAGCTCACCCGGCCTAGCGGGACTACGCAATGAGCAGTTCTTC. It codes for CASSSPGLAGLRNEQFF.